This T cell receptor (beta chain) was profiled in a study of blood T cell repertoires in COVID-19. Seattle's enrolled individuals joined amid active infection and were then monitored longitudinally. Clones were sequenced by immunoSEQ multiplex PCR, and TCRdb holds only the in-frame ones, with some missing. The data hold some 300,000 clones, with 85% to 90% observed a single time. The CDR3 consists of 15 residues. The germline V gene encodes CDR1 GTSNPN and CDR2 SVGIG (reference sequence). J lost 3 bases, V lost 5 bases, and 10 bases had no gene match. The TCR sequence derives from a woman aged 50 to 60 with COVID-19, enrolled during active disease. This chain links TRBV30 with TRBJ2-7; TRBD2 agrees at 10 bases. Sequencing used peripheral blood. Here the CDR3 reads CAWAIASGRVYEQYF. As DNA, the CDR3 is TGTGCCTGGGCTATTGCTAGCGGGAGAGTCTACGAGCAGTACTTC.